A selection of T cell receptor beta chains follows, all from one sample in a study of cytomegalovirus exposure and HLA in healthy donors. Clones were read by immunoSEQ multiplex PCR, and TCRdb kept only the in-frame ones, dropping some. The sample shows 100,000 to 150,000 clones, more than 65% of them seen only once. Sequencing was done on a sample of PBMCs. All receptors derive from a man aged 45 to 65 in good health and CMV-seronegative. CDR3s include the opening cysteine and the closing phenylalanine or tryptophan. D genes are given only for firm matches. Part of the rows lack a size; the others show once, few, many or a class for expanded clones.

J gene | clone size | V gene | CDR3 length | D gene | CDR3 protein | CDR3 DNA
TRBJ1-2 | few | TRBV6-1 | 12 | TRBD1 | CASKGQNYGYTF | TGTGCCAGCAAGGGACAGAACTATGGCTACACCTTC
TRBJ2-1 | . | TRBV19 | 16 | TRBD2 | CASRREGGSSYNEQFF | TGTGCCAGCCGGCGGGAGGGGGGGAGCTCCTACAATGAGCAGTTCTTC
TRBJ2-1 | . | TRBV6-5 | 15 | TRBD2 | CASSRVAGVNNEQFF | TGTGCCAGCAGCCGAGTAGCGGGGGTGAACAATGAGCAGTTCTTC
TRBJ1-2 | . | TRBV7-2 | 14 | . | CASSLGAIEYGYTF | TGTGCCAGCAGCTTAGGGGCAATAGAGTATGGCTACACCTTC
TRBJ2-3 | . | TRBV2 | 16 | TRBD2 | CASGTSGGGGTDTQYF | TGTGCCAGCGGGACTAGCGGGGGGGGTGGGACAGATACGCAGTATTTT
TRBJ1-2 | once | TRBV5-1 | 13 | . | CASSLGAPYGYTF | TGCGCCAGCAGCTTGGGGGCCCCCTATGGCTACACCTTC
TRBJ2-3 | . | TRBV10-1 | 13 | TRBD2 | CATAGASTDTQYF | TGCGCCACAGCGGGGGCCTCCACAGATACGCAGTATTTT
TRBJ1-1 | . | TRBV15 | 15 | TRBD1 | CATRETGGANTEAFF | TGTGCCACCAGGGAGACAGGGGGGGCGAACACTGAAGCTTTCTTT
TRBJ2-7 | . | TRBV21-1 | 11 | . | CASSHSYEQYF | TGTGCCAGCAGCCACTCCTACGAGCAGTACTTC
TRBJ1-2 | . | TRBV27 | 15 | TRBD1 | CASSVGGQASYGYTF | TGTGCCAGCAGTGTAGGGGGACAGGCAAGCTATGGCTACACCTTC
TRBJ1-1 | . | TRBV6-5 | 13 | . | CASSWAQGSEAFF | TGTGCCAGCAGCTGGGCACAGGGATCTGAAGCTTTCTTT
TRBJ1-2 | once | TRBV5-4 | 15 | . | CASSLVGGANYGYTF | TGTGCCAGCAGCTTGGTTGGGGGGGCTAACTATGGCTACACCTTC
TRBJ1-1 | . | TRBV5-6 | 15 | . | CASSLAGGASTEAFF | TGTGCCAGCAGCTTGGCCGGGGGGGCTAGCACTGAAGCTTTCTTT
TRBJ1-1 | . | TRBV2 | 12 | . | CARGSGNTEAFF | TGTGCCAGAGGATCGGGGAACACTGAAGCTTTCTTT
TRBJ2-7 | . | TRBV5-3 | 16 | . | CARSLDTGQASYEQYF | TGTGCCAGAAGCTTGGATACAGGGCAAGCCTCCTACGAGCAGTACTTC
TRBJ2-2 | few | TRBV6-4 | 15 | . | CASSESLSNTGELFF | TGTGCCAGCAGTGAATCACTATCGAACACCGGGGAGCTGTTTTTT
TRBJ1-6 | . | TRBV5-1 | 16 | TRBD1 | CASSPGQGEHNSPLHF | TGCGCCAGCAGCCCCGGACAGGGGGAACATAATTCACCCCTCCACTTT
TRBJ2-3 | . | TRBV5-6 | 14 | . | CASSPRWSADTQYF | TGTGCCAGCAGCCCACGTTGGAGTGCAGATACGCAGTATTTT
TRBJ1-5 | few | TRBV6-1 | 14 | . | CASSPTGLGQPQHF | TGTGCCAGCAGTCCTACAGGGTTGGGCCAGCCCCAGCATTTT
TRBJ1-2 | once | TRBV2 | 15 | TRBD1 | CASSLGGRGDYGYTF | TGTGCCAGCAGCCTAGGGGGCAGGGGCGACTATGGCTACACCTTC
TRBJ1-6 | . | TRBV2 | 14 | . | CASSEAGGNSPLHF | TGTGCCAGCAGTGAAGCGGGGGGGAATTCACCCCTCCACTTT
TRBJ1-1 | . | TRBV30 | 14 | . | CAWSVFEGNTEAFF | TGTGCCTGGAGTGTATTTGAGGGGAACACTGAAGCTTTCTTT